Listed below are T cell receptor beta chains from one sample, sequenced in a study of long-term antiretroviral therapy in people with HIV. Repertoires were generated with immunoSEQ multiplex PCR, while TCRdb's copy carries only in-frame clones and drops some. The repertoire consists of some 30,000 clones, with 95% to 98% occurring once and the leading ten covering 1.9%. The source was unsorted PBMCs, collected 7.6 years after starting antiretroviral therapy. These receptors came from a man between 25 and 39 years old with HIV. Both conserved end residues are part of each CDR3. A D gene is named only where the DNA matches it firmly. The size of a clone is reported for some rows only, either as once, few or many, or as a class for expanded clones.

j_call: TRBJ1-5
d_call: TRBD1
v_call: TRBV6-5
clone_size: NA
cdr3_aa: CASSVTGDQPQHF
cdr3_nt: TGTGCCAGCAGTGTAACAGGGGATCAGCCCCAGCATTTT

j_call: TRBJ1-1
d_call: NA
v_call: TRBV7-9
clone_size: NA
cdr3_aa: CASSRSRRPNTEAFF
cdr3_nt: TGTGCCAGCAGCAGAAGCCGACGGCCGAACACTGAAGCTTTCTTT

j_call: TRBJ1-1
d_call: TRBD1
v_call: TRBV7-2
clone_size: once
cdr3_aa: CASSLIGTAPEAFF
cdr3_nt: TGTGCCAGCAGCTTAATCGGGACAGCACCTGAAGCTTTCTTT

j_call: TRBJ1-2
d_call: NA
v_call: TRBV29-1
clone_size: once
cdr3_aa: CSANTGIYGYTF
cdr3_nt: TGCAGCGCTAATACAGGAATCTATGGCTACACCTTC

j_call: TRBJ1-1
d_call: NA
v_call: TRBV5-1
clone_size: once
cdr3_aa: CASSRNREGNTEAFF
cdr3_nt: TGCGCCAGCAGCAGGAACAGGGAGGGGAACACTGAAGCTTTCTTT

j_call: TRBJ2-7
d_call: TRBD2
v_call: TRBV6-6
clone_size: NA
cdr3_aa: CASSPLGTSGYEQYF
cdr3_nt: TGTGCCAGCAGTCCCCTCGGGACTAGCGGGTACGAGCAGTACTTC

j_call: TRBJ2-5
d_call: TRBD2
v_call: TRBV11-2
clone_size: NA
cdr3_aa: CASSLLRGAQETQYF
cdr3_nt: TGTGCCAGCAGCTTGTTGCGGGGGGCCCAAGAGACCCAGTACTTC

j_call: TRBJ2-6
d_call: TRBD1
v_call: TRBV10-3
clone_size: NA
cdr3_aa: CAISGTAASGANVLTF
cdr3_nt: TGTGCCATCAGCGGGACAGCGGCATCTGGGGCCAACGTCCTGACTTTC

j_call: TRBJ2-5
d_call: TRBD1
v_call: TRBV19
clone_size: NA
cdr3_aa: CASSIVYRGQETQYF
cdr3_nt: TGTGCCAGTAGTATAGTGTACAGGGGGCAGGAGACCCAGTACTTC

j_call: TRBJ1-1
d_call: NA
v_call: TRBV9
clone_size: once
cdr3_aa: CASSPLVGEEAFF
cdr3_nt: TGTGCCAGCAGCCCCTTAGTGGGAGAAGAAGCTTTCTTT

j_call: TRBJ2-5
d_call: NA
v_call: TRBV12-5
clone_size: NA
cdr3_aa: CASGLRPAESETQYF
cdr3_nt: TGTGCTAGTGGTTTGAGGCCAGCAGAGTCAGAGACCCAGTACTTC

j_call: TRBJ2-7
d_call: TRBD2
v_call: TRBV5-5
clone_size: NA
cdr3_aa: CASSFRSGGAGEQYF
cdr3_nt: TGTGCCAGCAGCTTCAGGAGCGGGGGGGCTGGCGAGCAGTACTTC

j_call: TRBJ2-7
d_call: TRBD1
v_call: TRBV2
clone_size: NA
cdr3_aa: CASSLLDREISEQYF
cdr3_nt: TGTGCCAGTTCGTTATTGGACAGGGAAATCTCAGAGCAGTACTTC

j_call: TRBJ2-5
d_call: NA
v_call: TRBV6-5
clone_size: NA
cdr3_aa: CASSYSQDQEAQYF
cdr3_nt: TGTGCCAGCAGTTACTCACAGGACCAAGAGGCCCAGTACTTC

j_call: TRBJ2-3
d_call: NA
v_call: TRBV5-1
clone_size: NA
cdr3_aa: CASSWGAVDTQYF
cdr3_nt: TGCGCCAGCAGCTGGGGGGCCGTAGATACGCAGTATTTT

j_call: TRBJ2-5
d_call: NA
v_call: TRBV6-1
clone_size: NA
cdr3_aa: CASSVGTSQETQYF
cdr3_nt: TGTGCCAGCAGTGTCGGGACATCACAAGAGACCCAGTACTTC

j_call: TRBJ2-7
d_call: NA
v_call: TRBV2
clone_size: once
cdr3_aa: CASSETKQYF
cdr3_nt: TGTGCCAGCAGTGAGACGAAGCAGTACTTC

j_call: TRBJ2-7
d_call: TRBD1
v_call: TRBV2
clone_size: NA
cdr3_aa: CASSVIRTGGEEQYF
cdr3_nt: TGTGCCAGCAGTGTTATTAGGACAGGGGGCGAAGAGCAGTACTTC